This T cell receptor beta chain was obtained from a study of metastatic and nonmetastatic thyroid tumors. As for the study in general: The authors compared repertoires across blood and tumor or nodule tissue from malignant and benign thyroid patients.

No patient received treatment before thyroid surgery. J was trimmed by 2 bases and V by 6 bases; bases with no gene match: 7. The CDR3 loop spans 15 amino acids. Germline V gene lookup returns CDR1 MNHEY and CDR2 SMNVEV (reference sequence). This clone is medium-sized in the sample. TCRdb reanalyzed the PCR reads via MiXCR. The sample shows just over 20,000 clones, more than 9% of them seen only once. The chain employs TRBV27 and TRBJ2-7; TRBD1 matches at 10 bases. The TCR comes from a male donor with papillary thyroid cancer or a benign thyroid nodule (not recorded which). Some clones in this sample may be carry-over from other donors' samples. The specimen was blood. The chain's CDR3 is CASRVRTGGPYEQYF. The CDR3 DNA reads TGTGCCAGCAGGGTTCGGACAGGGGGACCCTACGAGCAGTACTTC.